A single sample is the source of the 24 T cell receptor beta chains below, sequenced in a study of blood T cells in healthy people across ages. Combining a sample-barcoded 5' primer with a J-beta primer mix, a second PCR ran for roughly 7 to 12 cycles. Each CDR3 protein is one row after TCRdb ran MiXCR on the 5' RACE reads. The sample records about 680,000 distinct CDR3 sequences, more than 40% being singletons. Input material: blood. Receptor source: a woman aged 55-69 years in good health.

The table lists this clonotype with a few counts. The chain employs TRBV9 and TRBJ2-1; 10 bases agree with TRBD1. V shed 3 bases and J 0 bases; nucleotides not matched to a gene: 0. Germline-derived CDR1 and CDR2 are SGDLS and YYNGEE. The CDR3 totals 15 residues. CDR3 nucleotide sequence: TGTGCCAGCAGCGGACAGGGGGCCTCCTACAATGAGCAGTTCTTC. Protein sequence: CASSGQGASYNEQFF.

This clonotype has a handful of counts. The chain is built from TRBV10-3 and TRBJ2-7, with TRBD2 identical over 9 bases. The CDR3 is 14 amino acids. Germline CDR1 is ENHRY and CDR2 is SYGVKD. J lost 3 bases, V lost 7 bases, and 7 bases had no gene match. CDR3 coding DNA: TGTGCCATCACTTCGACTAGCGGCTACTACGAGCAGTACTTC. Translated, it gives CAITSTSGYYEQYF.

The CDR3 DNA follows: TGTGCCAGCAGCCACCAGTCCGGGCAGGGGGGTTCGGATACGCAGTATTTT. Encoded protein: CASSHQSGQGGSDTQYF. This sequence joins TRBV11-3 and TRBJ2-3; D might be TRBD1 (7 bases). Looked up from germline, CDR1 is SGHNT and CDR2 is YENEEA. This CDR3 has 17 residues. Trimming took off 5 bases at V and 6 bases at J, with 24 bases between the two ends.

The gene calls are TRBV5-6 and TRBJ2-1, with TRBD1 identical over 11 bases. The CDR3 length is 14 residues. V lost 3 bases, J lost 6 bases, and 2 bases stayed unmatched. Germline V CDR1 and CDR2: SGHDT, YYEEEE. The CDR3 region is CASSWGTGGNEQFF. Written as DNA, the CDR3 is TGTGCCAGCAGCTGGGGGACAGGGGGCAATGAGCAGTTCTTC.

This chain connects TRBV7-2 to TRBJ2-2; 8 bases align to TRBD2. This CDR3 has 20 amino acids. Germline V gives CDR1 SGHTA, CDR2 FQGNSA. Trimming removed 4 bases from V and 0 bases from J; junction bases left unmatched: 16. The CDR3 loop is CASSSPGRVVGRANTGELFF. CDR3 coding DNA: TGTGCCAGCAGCTCGCCCGGGAGGGTTGTTGGGAGAGCGAACACCGGGGAGCTGTTTTTT. The variable domain in full, completed from reference TRBV7-2 and TRBJ2-2, reads GAGVSQSPSNKVTEKGKDVELRCDPISGHTALYWYRQSLGQGLEFLIYFQGNSAPDKSGLPSDRFSAERTGGSVSTLTIQRTQQEDSAVYLCASSSPGRVVGRANTGELFFGEGSRLTVL.

This clonotype occurred a few times. The gene calls are TRBV7-2 and TRBJ1-5; no firm D call. Germline loops: CDR1 SGHTA, CDR2 FQGNSA. This CDR3 has 15 amino acids. V lost 5 bases and J lost 5, with 16 bases in between. The CDR3 coding sequence is TGTGCCAGCAGCCCCCCTGGGAGCGAGTATCAGCCCCAGCATTTT. It is translated as CASSPPGSEYQPQHF.

CDR3 bases: TGTGCCAGCAGCCGGACGGAAAACATTCAGTACTTC. It specifies CASSRTENIQYF. This chain uses TRBV28 with TRBJ2-4; D not resolved. The CDR3 runs 12 residues. Trimming cost V 6 bases and J 5 bases, with 8 bases left between them. Germline V gene lookup returns CDR1 MDHEN and CDR2 SYDVKM. The full variable domain, rest sourced from reference TRBV28 and TRBJ2-4, is DVKVTQSSRYLVKRTGEKVFLECVQDMDHENMFWYRQDPGLGLRLIYFSYDVKMKEKGDIPEGYSVSREKKERFSLILESASTNQTSMYLCASSRTENIQYFGAGTRLSVL.

The gene calls are TRBV7-9 and TRBJ2-1, with D tentatively TRBD2 (5 bases). CDR1 is SEHNR and CDR2 is FQNEAQ in the germline V gene (reference sequence). This CDR3 region has 13 residues. Trimming removed 6 bases from V and 6 bases from J, with 12 bases in between. The CDR3 is CASSERVGNEQFF. The CDR3 DNA reads as TGTGCCAGCAGTGAGAGGGTGGGCAATGAGCAGTTCTTC.

This clonotype was detected only once. The chain recombines TRBV5-1 with TRBJ2-1, with 7 bases aligning to TRBD2. Trimming at V came to 0 bases and at J to 6 bases, leaving 3 bases not matched to a gene. The CDR3 consists of 14 residues. Germline loops: CDR1 SGHRS, CDR2 YFSETQ. CDR3 loop: CASSLGAGINEQFF. The DNA of the CDR3 is TGCGCCAGCAGCTTGGGAGCGGGGATCAATGAGCAGTTCTTC.

This clonotype was seen only once. The CDR3 loop is CATSGTREVNEQFF. The CDR3, as DNA: TGTGCCACCAGCGGGACAAGGGAGGTGAATGAGCAGTTCTTC. The V gene is TRBV24-1, the J gene TRBJ2-1; D may match TRBD1 or TRBD2 (6 bases each). CDR1 is KGHDR, CDR2 SFDVKD, per germline. CDR3 length: 14 amino acids. Trimming took off 7 bases at V and 7 bases at J, with 16 bases between the two ends.

This chain connects TRBV4-2 to TRBJ2-3; the D gene is possibly TRBD1 (6 bases). The germline V and J ends were trimmed by 2 bases and 4 bases, with 13 bases remaining between them. In germline, CDR1 is LGHNA, CDR2 YNFKEQ. The CDR3 consists of 15 residues. Here the CDR3 reads CASSQPPGDSDTQYF. In DNA form, the CDR3 reads TGTGCCAGCAGCCAACCGCCAGGGGATTCAGATACGCAGTATTTT.

The chain uses TRBV6-2 or TRBV6-3 and TRBJ1-6; 7 bases match TRBD1. The CDR3 spans 14 residues. Germline V CDR1 and CDR2: MNHEY, SVGEGT. The V gene end was trimmed by 6 bases and the J gene end by 4 bases; junction bases not matched to a gene: 3. This CDR3 reads CASRGQAYNSPLHF. CDR3 DNA sequence: TGTGCCAGCAGAGGACAGGCTTATAATTCACCCCTCCACTTT.

The rearrangement links TRBV20-1 to TRBJ1-6; a possible D gene is TRBD1 (5 bases). Trimming shortened V by 0 bases and J by 9 bases, and 15 bases separated the two germline ends. CDR3 size: 15 residues. Germline lookup yields CDR1 DFQATT and CDR2 SNEGSKA (reference sequence). The CDR3 sequence: CSARDGQGISSPLHF. CDR3 coding DNA: TGCAGTGCTAGAGATGGGCAGGGAATCTCTTCACCCCTCCACTTT.

The J gene is TRBJ2-5, the V gene TRBV21-1. TRBV21-1 is an annotated pseudogene. The CDR3 covers 14 residues. This chain's CDR3 is CASTRADEEETQYF. In DNA, the CDR3 is TGTGCCAGCACACGCGCTGACGAGGAAGAGACCCAGTACTTC.

Notes on this clonotype: A clone one base away is much larger, so this may be a read error. CDR3 region: CATGDRVPTDTQYF. The DNA of the CDR3 is TGTGCCACCGGAGACAGGGTGCCCACAGATACGCAGTATTTT. V and J are TRBV24-1 and TRBJ2-3; 7 positions agree with TRBD1. J was trimmed by 2 bases and V by 9 bases; bases with no gene match: 7. Germline CDR1 KGHDR, CDR2 SFDVKD. This CDR3 contains 14 residues.

There are a few counts of this clonotype. The chain recombines TRBV20-1 with TRBJ2-1; 9 bases line up with TRBD1. V lost 5 bases to trimming and J lost 7 bases; unmatched junction nucleotides: 9. From germline, CDR1 is DFQATT and CDR2 SNEGSKA (reference sequence). The CDR3 is 14 residues long. CDR3 amino acids: CSAPYRGRGNEQFF. The CDR3 DNA sequence: TGCAGTGCTCCCTACAGGGGGCGAGGGAATGAGCAGTTCTTC.

The count of this clonotype is one. The genes are TRBV25-1 and TRBJ1-2; D not certain. The CDR3 has 17 residues. The V gene's germline CDR1 is MGHDK and CDR2 SYGVNS. V lost 4 bases and J lost 5, with 23 bases in between. The CDR3 DNA follows: TGTGCCAGCAGTGCCTCCCGCAGGACGGACTTACTTTATGGCTACACCTTC. Its translation: CASSASRRTDLLYGYTF.

This clonotype was counted a few times. This rearrangement joins TRBV29-1 to TRBJ2-4; 7 positions match TRBD1. V trimming: 7 bases; J trimming: 8 bases; junction bases outside the gene matches: 8. The CDR3 is 12 residues long. Germline V gene data show CDR1 as SQVTM and CDR2 as ANQGSEA. The CDR3 loop reads CSGKGDSDIQYF. Written as DNA, the CDR3 is TGCAGCGGCAAAGGGGACAGTGACATTCAGTACTTC. Full variable domain (outside the CDR3, taken from reference TRBV29-1 and TRBJ2-4): SAVISQKPSRDICQRGTSLTIQCQVDSQVTMMFWYRQQPGQSLTLIATANQGSEATYESGFVIDKFPISRPNLTFSTLTVSNMSPEDSSIYLCSGKGDSDIQYFGAGTRLSVL.

The chain is built from TRBV2 and TRBJ2-5; D may be TRBD2 (5 bases). The CDR3 consists of 14 residues. CDR1 is SNHLY, CDR2 FYNNEI, per germline. V was trimmed by 1 base and J by 2 bases, leaving 8 bases between them. CDR3 in amino acids: CASSEVRGQETQYF. As DNA, the CDR3 is TGTGCCAGCAGTGAAGTGCGCGGGCAAGAGACCCAGTACTTC.

The chain couples TRBV20-1 to TRBJ2-1, with D perhaps given as TRBD1 or TRBD2 (5 bases each). V lost 5 bases to trimming and J lost 2 bases, with 25 bases between them. The CDR3 runs 18 residues. Looked up from germline, CDR1 is DFQATT and CDR2 is SNEGSKA (reference sequence). CDR3 residues: CSADPQGVGQGAYNEQFF. The CDR3 coding sequence is TGCAGTGCTGATCCTCAAGGCGTGGGGCAGGGAGCCTACAATGAGCAGTTCTTC.

This clonotype was found many times. The chain links TRBV24-1 to TRBJ2-5; no definite D call. CDR3 length equals 13 residues. Trimming cost V 5 bases and J 5 bases, with 11 bases left between them. Germline V gene data show CDR1 as KGHDR and CDR2 as SFDVKD. The CDR3 DNA is TGTGCCACCAGTGGTCAGCCAAGGGAGACCCAGTACTTC. Amino acid sequence: CATSGQPRETQYF.

The chain joins TRBV27 to TRBJ2-7; TRBD2 might be the D (7 bases). Germline CDR1 and CDR2: MNHEY and SMNVEV (reference sequence). The CDR3 totals 16 residues. Trimming took off 4 bases at V and 1 base at J, with 17 bases between the two ends. CDR3 nucleotide sequence: TGTGCCAGCAGTTGGGTAGGGGGGGCGGCATCCTACGAGCAGTACTTC. Protein sequence: CASSWVGGAASYEQYF.

The CDR3 protein is CATSRGSGELFF. CDR3 in DNA: TGTGCCACCAGCAGGGGATCCGGGGAGCTGTTTTTT. V and J are TRBV15 and TRBJ2-2; D is undetermined. This CDR3 is built from 12 residues. With 3 bases removed from V and 6 bases from J, the gap between germline ends came to 5 bases. CDR1 LNHNV and CDR2 YYDKDF come from the germline V gene (reference sequence).

This clonotype was seen a handful of times. The chain employs TRBV29-1 and TRBJ2-1; a possible D gene is TRBD2 (6 bases). Trimming stripped 3 bases from V and 4 bases from J, with 10 bases between. Germline V lookup: CDR1 SQVTM, CDR2 ANQGSEA. This CDR3 comprises 13 residues. CDR3 amino acids: CSVDGTQYNEQFF. As DNA, the CDR3 is TGCAGCGTTGATGGGACTCAATACAATGAGCAGTTCTTC.